The 19 T cell receptor beta chains reported below all come from one sample, sequenced in a study of blood T cell repertoires in COVID-19 (TCRdb year 2020). The library relied on the immunoSEQ multiplex PCR assay. Drawn from immuneACCESS, this table holds only the in-frame rearrangements with V and J called that TCRdb kept. Clones are partly lost; checked studies trace under half to an unresolved V gene and leave the rest unexplained. Within this sample are under 250,000 clones, with 80% of them counted one time only. Less than 7% of the sample comes from the top ten. The specimen was peripheral blood. Every receptor here comes from a woman aged 70-85 years with acute or convalescent COVID-19.

This chain uses TRBV21-1 with TRBJ1-5. TRBV21-1 is an annotated pseudogene. CDR3 size: 21 residues. The CDR3 sequence: CASSKREGGFPTFYSNQPQHF. For the CDR3, the DNA is TGTGCCAGCAGCAAACGGGAGGGTGGGTTTCCTACCTTTTATAGCAATCAGCCCCAGCATTTT.

The sample holds a few counts of this clone. The chain links TRBV5-6 to TRBJ1-5; a weak D match, TRBD1 (5 bases). CDR3 length: 15 amino acids. V was shortened by 3 bases and J by 4 bases, with 14 bases between the two germline ends. Looked up from germline, CDR1 is SGHDT and CDR2 is YYEEEE. CDR3 sequence: CASSSWGGRNQPQHF. The CDR3 region has the DNA TGTGCCAGCAGCTCCTGGGGGGGTCGGAATCAGCCCCAGCATTTT.

The V and J genes are TRBV14 and TRBJ1-4, with a tentative D call TRBD1 (5 bases). The CDR3 contains 16 residues. Germline lookup yields CDR1 SGHDN and CDR2 FVKESK. Trimming took off 0 bases at V and 7 bases at J, with 15 bases between the two ends. The CDR3 here is CASSQEEKGFPEKLFF. For the CDR3, the DNA is TGTGCCAGCAGCCAAGAGGAGAAGGGGTTTCCTGAAAAACTGTTTTTT. Drawing the rest from reference TRBV14 and TRBJ1-4, the complete variable domain is EAGVTQFPSHSVIEKGQTVTLRCDPISGHDNLYWYRRVMGKEIKFLLHFVKESKQDESGMPNNRFLAERTGGTYSTLKVQPAELEDSGVYFCASSQEEKGFPEKLFFGSGTQLSVL.

The DNA of the CDR3 is TGCGCCAGCAGCGTCGGGACTAGCACAGATACGCAGTATTTT. Translation gives CASSVGTSTDTQYF. The chain combines TRBV5-1 with TRBJ2-3; tentative D call: TRBD2 (6 bases). CDR3 length: 14 residues. Trimming removed 4 bases at V and 0 bases at J, with 9 bases between. Germline CDR1 is SGHRS and CDR2 is YFSETQ.

This clone was recorded only once. The chain is built from TRBV6-6 and TRBJ2-2; D gene ambiguous. The CDR3 has 16 amino acids. From germline, CDR1 is MNHNY and CDR2 SVGAGI (reference sequence). V was trimmed by 0 bases and J by 4 bases, leaving 12 bases between them. The CDR3 sequence is CASSYSQSAVTGELFF. Here the CDR3 DNA reads TGTGCCAGCAGTTACTCGCAGAGTGCGGTCACCGGGGAGCTGTTTTTT.

In the case of this clone: The same CDR3 also results from other DNA sequences found in this sample. This chain joins TRBV5-1 and TRBJ2-7; 9 bases fit TRBD1. The CDR3 spans 14 residues. Germline V gene lookup returns CDR1 SGHRS and CDR2 YFSETQ. J gave up 4 bases and V 2 bases, and 4 bases lay outside the gene matches. DNA for the CDR3: TGCGCCAGCAGCTTCGACAGGGGGAGGTACGAGCAGTACTTC. It codes for CASSFDRGRYEQYF.

The V gene is TRBV7-9, the J gene TRBJ1-1, with TRBD1 matching 8 bases. Trimming took 5 bases from V and 2 from J; bases not matched to a gene: 7. Germline V lookup: CDR1 SEHNR, CDR2 FQNEAQ (reference sequence). The CDR3 is made up of 15 amino acids. This chain's CDR3 is CASSPQTGANTEAFF. The CDR3 coding sequence is TGTGCCAGCAGCCCCCAGACAGGGGCTAACACTGAAGCTTTCTTT.

V gene TRBV18 combines with J gene TRBJ2-3, with 10 bases aligning to TRBD2. From germline, CDR1 is KGHSH and CDR2 LQKENI. After removal of 5 bases from V and 2 bases from J, the junction contained 10 bases not matched to a gene. This CDR3 comprises 17 residues. The CDR3 DNA reads TGTGCCAGCTCATCCTTAGCGGGAGGCCCCTCCACAGATACGCAGTATTTT. Translation: CASSSLAGGPSTDTQYF.

DNA for the CDR3: TGTGCCAGTAGTATGGGACAGTCAAGCTCCTACGAGCAGTACTTC. This codes for CASSMGQSSSYEQYF. This chain joins TRBV19 and TRBJ2-7; 7 bases map to TRBD1. This CDR3 spans 15 amino acids. The V and J ends lost 3 bases and 0 bases, in that order; junction bases with no gene match: 5. CDR1 and CDR2 (germline): LNHDA, SQIVND (reference sequence).

The gene calls are TRBV29-1 and TRBJ2-3, with TRBD1 identical over 7 bases. This CDR3 region has 15 residues. The V segment lost 7 bases and the J segment 2 bases; nucleotides outside the gene matches: 12. Germline V CDR1 and CDR2: SQVTM, ANQGSEA. CDR3 region: CSATFTGENTDTQYF. CDR3 nucleotide sequence: TGCAGCGCAACCTTCACAGGGGAGAACACAGATACGCAGTATTTT.

CDR3 sequence: CSASKGTGTYEQYF. CDR3 nucleotides: TGCAGTGCTAGTAAGGGGACAGGGACCTACGAGCAGTACTTC. The chain uses TRBV20-1 and TRBJ2-7, with 9 bases that match TRBD1. Germline lookup yields CDR1 DFQATT and CDR2 SNEGSKA (reference sequence). V shed 3 bases, J shed 2 bases, and the junction held 5 bases outside the gene matches. The CDR3 totals 14 residues.

The CDR3 reads CATDDRGLGEQFF. CDR3 nucleotide sequence: TGTGCCACCGACGACAGGGGGCTGGGTGAGCAGTTCTTC. The chain has TRBV24-1 and TRBJ2-1, with 10 bases that match TRBD1. The CDR3 loop spans 13 amino acids. J was trimmed by 9 bases and V by 9 bases; bases with no gene match: 7. Germline CDR1 is KGHDR and CDR2 is SFDVKD.

This clone came up a few times. This chain joins TRBV9 and TRBJ2-1, with 13 bases fitting TRBD2. This CDR3 comprises 16 residues. Germline-derived CDR1 and CDR2 are SGDLS and YYNGEE. The trim removed 0 bases at V and 7 bases at J, leaving 4 bases unmatched. In DNA, the CDR3 is TGTGCCAGCAGCGTAGGGACTAGCGGGAGTAAGAATGAGCAGTTCTTC. This codes for CASSVGTSGSKNEQFF.

The V gene is TRBV24-1, the J gene TRBJ1-5; D call uncertain. The CDR3 consists of 13 residues. Germline CDR1 reads KGHDR; CDR2 reads SFDVKD. The V and J ends lost 7 bases and 4 bases respectively, with 10 bases between them. CDR3 in DNA: TGTGCCACCAGCTCTATCGGGAATCAGCCCCAGCATTTT. Translating gives CATSSIGNQPQHF.

The chain joins TRBV5-1 to TRBJ2-5; D might be TRBD2 (6 bases). Germline V gives CDR1 SGHRS, CDR2 YFSETQ. Between the trimmed V and J ends, which lost 4 bases and 3 bases, there was a span of 16 bases. The CDR3 is 15 amino acids. Here the CDR3 DNA reads TGCGCCAGCAGCGCCGGGGCTAGCGCTAAAGAGACCCAGTACTTC. It yields the protein CASSAGASAKETQYF.

The chain has TRBV10-3 and TRBJ1-6, with TRBD1 matching over 7 bases. The V and J ends lost 3 bases and 10 bases, in that order; junction bases with no gene match: 9. The germline V gene encodes CDR1 ENHRY and CDR2 SYGVKD. CDR3 length equals 15 residues. CDR3 nucleotide sequence: TGTGCCATCAGTGAAAGGGTAGGGGGCGGGTCACCCCTCCACTTT. Translated, it gives CAISERVGGGSPLHF.

This chain links TRBV24-1 with TRBJ2-5; TRBD2 matches 8 bases. This CDR3 comprises 16 residues. CDR1 KGHDR and CDR2 SFDVKD come from the germline V gene. The J segment lost 1 base and the V segment lost 2 bases, leaving 5 bases of the junction unmatched. CDR3 protein: CATSDSPTSGQETQYF. DNA for the CDR3: TGTGCCACCAGTGATTCCCCTACTAGCGGCCAAGAGACCCAGTACTTC.

The genes are TRBV5-6 and TRBJ2-7, with 8 bases matching TRBD1. The germline V gene encodes CDR1 SGHDT and CDR2 YYEEEE. The junction had 9 bases not matched to a gene; V was cut back by 4 bases and J by 6 bases. This CDR3 has 14 residues. The CDR3 protein is CASSLGPRGLEQYF. The CDR3 DNA reads as TGTGCCAGCAGCCTAGGCCCCAGGGGGCTCGAGCAGTACTTC.

This clone occurred once. The rearrangement links TRBV3-1 (or the pseudogene TRBV3-2) to TRBJ1-4, with D possibly TRBD1 on 5 matching bases. In germline, CDR1 is LGHDT, CDR2 YNNKEL (reference sequence). With 1 base removed from V and 0 bases from J, the gap between germline ends came to 6 bases. The CDR3 has 15 residues. The CDR3, as DNA: TGTGCCAGCAGCCAAGCAGGGTCAACTAATGAAAAACTGTTTTTT. It yields the protein CASSQAGSTNEKLFF.